Sequencing of this T cell receptor (beta chain) was carried out in a study of T cell repertoires in aging, cancer and after chemotherapy. Amplification of TCR beta used genomic DNA extracted from peripheral blood. Only a few counts were recorded for this clonotype. Multiplex touch-down PCR with TRB-A/B primers amplified rearranged V-D-J TRB sequences. Using its own MiXCR run on the multiplex PCR reads, TCRdb lists one record per CDR3 protein. The repertoire consists of more than 8,000 distinct CDR3 sequences, with around 39% occurring once and the leading ten covering roughly 3.5%. V was cut by 3 bases and J by 7 bases, with 19 bases left in between. CDR1 is SQVTM and CDR2 is ANQGSEA in the germline V gene. The CDR3 length is 14 residues.

The TCR comes from a human donor in good health. The specimen sequenced was blood. The rearrangement joins TRBV29-1 to TRBJ2-7, with a possible D match to TRBD2 (6 bases). The CDR3 region has the DNA TGCAGCGTTGATCCGGGGGAGCCCCCAGGGGAGCAGTACTTC. Translated: CSVDPGEPPGEQYF.